These 21 T cell receptor beta chains were all obtained from the same sample, sequenced in a study of human CD8 memory T cell subsets. TCR beta was sequenced from UMI-tagged 5' RACE libraries. TCRdb reprocessed the 5' RACE reads and stores each CDR3 protein as one record, lacking DNA. In all, the sample yields over 6,500 distinct CDR3 sequences. Sequencing was carried out using CD8+ stem-like memory T cells (TSCM and TCM) sorted from PBMCs. The subset: stem-like memory CD8 T cells (TSTEM), CCR7+ PD-1- TIGIT-. All receptors derive from a human donor in good health.

V gene TRBV6-2 or TRBV6-3 combines with J gene TRBJ2-2; TCRdb returns TRBD1, unconfirmable since there is no DNA. Germline-derived CDR1 and CDR2 are MNHEY and SVGEGT. The CDR3 sequence is 15 residues long. The CDR3 spells CASSLSGGSTGELFF.

The chain is built from TRBV12-3 or TRBV12-4 and TRBJ1-2; TCRdb designates TRBD1, a call that cannot be tested without DNA. The CDR3 totals 13 residues. The CDR3 is CASNNRDREPYTF.

Judged by frequency, this clonotype is medium-sized (0.01 to 0.1%). The chain has TRBV9 and TRBJ2-2. From germline, CDR1 is SGDLS and CDR2 YYNGEE. CDR3 length equals 11 residues. CDR3 protein: CASSLSGELFF.

The chain is built from TRBV18 and TRBJ2-7; TCRdb's D call, TRBD1, is unchecked because there is no DNA. The CDR3 totals 16 residues. The germline gives CDR1 KGHSH, CDR2 LQKENI. The CDR3 protein is CASSPVQTGPYYEQYF.

This rearrangement joins TRBV11-2 to TRBJ2-5. The CDR3 is 12 amino acids. Germline lookup yields CDR1 SGHAT and CDR2 FQNNGV. This CDR3 is CASSLDLKTQYF.

This chain uses TRBV2 with TRBJ2-1. This CDR3 has 16 residues. Germline CDR1 and CDR2: SNHLY and FYNNEI. CDR3 residues: CASRRIGGSSYNEQFF.

This chain connects TRBV7-9 to TRBJ2-1. The CDR3 is made up of 14 amino acids. The V gene's germline CDR1 is SEHNR and CDR2 FQNEAQ (reference sequence). The CDR3 region is CASSLTSSYNEQFF.

The chain carries TRBV7-9 and TRBJ2-1; absent DNA, TCRdb's TRBD2 call cannot be checked. The germline gives CDR1 SEHNR, CDR2 FQNEAQ (reference sequence). There are 15 residues in the CDR3. The CDR3 here is CASSSGPSGMNEQFF.

The gene calls are TRBV2 and TRBJ2-2. Germline lookup yields CDR1 SNHLY and CDR2 FYNNEI. The CDR3 totals 13 residues. CDR3 sequence reads: CASSELGAGELFF.

J is TRBJ2-5 and V is TRBV11-2; TCRdb's D call of TRBD2 is untestable without DNA. Germline V gene lookup returns CDR1 SGHAT and CDR2 FQNNGV. This CDR3 is 15 amino acids long. The CDR3 spells CASSLVFIGGETQYF.

The chain uses TRBV20-1 and TRBJ2-2; the TCRdb D gene call, TRBD2, has no DNA to confirm it. This CDR3 spans 17 amino acids. The germline CDR1 and CDR2 sequences are DFQATT and SNEGSKA (reference sequence). The CDR3 reads CSARTTTSGLNTGELFF.

The chain uses TRBV20-1 and TRBJ2-1; TCRdb outputs TRBD2, but without DNA this stays unchecked. Germline V gene lookup returns CDR1 DFQATT and CDR2 SNEGSKA (reference sequence). This CDR3 is 14 amino acids long. The CDR3 protein is CSARGGPSYNEQFF.

This sequence joins TRBV20-1 and TRBJ2-7; TCRdb's D call of TRBD1 is untestable without DNA. Germline V lookup: CDR1 DFQATT, CDR2 SNEGSKA (reference sequence). The CDR3 contains 12 residues. The CDR3 protein is CSARGQSYEQYF.

CDR3 region: CASTWEGGLTEAFF. The rearrangement joins TRBV19 to TRBJ1-1. Germline CDR1 is LNHDA and CDR2 is SQIVND (reference sequence). This CDR3 comprises 14 residues.

The rearrangement joins TRBV19 to TRBJ1-5; TCRdb reports TRBD1, a call that lacks DNA to check it against. Germline-derived CDR1 and CDR2 are LNHDA and SQIVND (reference sequence). CDR3 length equals 15 residues. The chain's CDR3 is CASSIQGYSNQPQHF.

Measured by frequency, this clonotype is hyperexpanded (1% or more). This sequence joins TRBV7-8 and TRBJ1-2; no DNA is available, so the TRBD1 call from TCRdb remains unchecked. The CDR3 spans 15 residues. Per the germline V gene, CDR1 is SGHVS and CDR2 is FQNEAQ. Here the CDR3 reads CASSLASGRGYGYTF.

The rearrangement uses TRBV20-1 and TRBJ2-1; as DNA is missing, the TRBD2 call by TCRdb cannot be tested. The CDR3 totals 15 residues. Germline V gene data show CDR1 as DFQATT and CDR2 as SNEGSKA (reference sequence). The CDR3 is CSARGTSGDINEQFF.

This clonotype is deemed medium-sized (0.01 to 0.1%) by its frequency. The rearrangement uses TRBV7-2 and TRBJ1-1; TCRdb's D gene call, TRBD1, goes unchecked for lack of DNA. The CDR3 contains 14 residues. CDR1 and CDR2 (germline): SGHTA, FQGNSA. The CDR3 region is CASGTAILNTEAFF.

The gene calls are TRBV7-9 and TRBJ2-7; without DNA, the TCRdb call of TRBD1 cannot be checked. The CDR3 has 14 residues. Germline V gives CDR1 SEHNR, CDR2 FQNEAQ (reference sequence). Here the CDR3 reads CASSAGTEAYEQYF. Combining the CDR3 with reference TRBV7-9 and TRBJ2-7 gives the whole variable domain DTGVSQNPRHKITKRGQNVTFRCDPISEHNRLYWYRQTLGQGPEFLTYFQNEAQLEKSRLLSDRFSAERPKGSFSTLEIQRTEQGDSAMYLCASSAGTEAYEQYFGPGTRLTVT.

V is TRBV7-8 and J is TRBJ2-3. This CDR3 contains 17 residues. Germline CDR1 and CDR2: SGHVS and FQNEAQ. The CDR3 spells CASSSLRLGVGSDTQYF.

The chain joins TRBV6-6 to TRBJ2-7; TCRdb picks TRBD1, but there is no DNA to check that call. Germline-derived CDR1 and CDR2 are MNHNY and SVGAGI (reference sequence). This CDR3 has 15 residues. CDR3: CASSYTGQGAYEQYF.